The source of this T cell receptor beta chain is a study of shared clonotypes between healthy human individuals. General study findings and limits: Memory subsets generally showed lower estimated richness than naive subsets.

Notes on this clone: What it recognizes is unknown.

Assay used: immunoSEQ multiplex PCR; TCRdb lists only in-frame clones, some missing. The data show some 2 million clones, with roughly 94% seen just once and under 0.15% held by the top ten. Trimming removed 6 bases from V and 6 bases from J, with 5 bases in between. Germline V gives CDR1 DFQATT, CDR2 SNEGSKA (reference sequence). The CDR3 has 10 residues. The gene calls are TRBV20-1 and TRBJ1-4; no firm D call. The clonotype originates from a man younger than 30 in good health. The sample taken for sequencing was naive CD4+ T cells sorted from blood. Subset of the sample: CD45RA+ positively selected. DNA of the CDR3: TGCAGTGCCTTCTATGAAAAACTGTTTTTT. Amino acid sequence: CSAFYEKLFF.